These 22 T cell receptor beta chains share one sample of origin, sequenced in a study of cytomegalovirus exposure and HLA in healthy donors. Some clones are missing from TCRdb's copy, which holds only in-frame ones; the method was immunoSEQ multiplex PCR. Of a few hundred thousand clones listed, approximately 80% are singletons. The sequenced sample was PBMCs. The source of these receptors is a woman in her twenties or thirties in good health and CMV-seropositive.

This clone was counted between two and nine times. The J gene is TRBJ2-7, the V gene TRBV5-1; 8 bases fit TRBD2. V lost 5 bases and J lost 5; bases outside the gene matches: 3. This CDR3 contains 12 residues. CDR1 and CDR2 (germline): SGHRS, YFSETQ. The CDR3 DNA reads as TGCGCCAGCAGTTCGGGACTAGACGAGCAGTACTTC. The encoded protein is CASSSGLDEQYF. The whole variable domain, remainder taken from reference TRBV5-1 and TRBJ2-7, is KAGVTQTPRYLIKTRGQQVTLSCSPISGHRSVSWYQQTPGQGLQFLFEYFSETQRNKGNFPGRFSGRQFSNSRSEMNVSTLELGDSALYLCASSSGLDEQYFGPGTRLTVT.

This chain uses TRBV14 with TRBJ2-1, with 7 bases lining up with TRBD1. Germline CDR1 reads SGHDN; CDR2 reads FVKESK. V was pared by 3 bases and J by 7 bases, with 12 bases of the junction left unmatched. This CDR3 has 16 amino acids. The CDR3 is CASSQEDREVWNEQFF. CDR3 nucleotide sequence: TGTGCCAGCAGCCAGGAAGACAGGGAAGTGTGGAATGAGCAGTTCTTC.

This clone was counted only a few times. The chain joins TRBV5-6 to TRBJ2-1; 15 positions agree with TRBD2. Unmatched junction bases numbered 4, after V lost 6 bases and J lost 9 bases. This CDR3 is 14 amino acids long. The germline CDR1 and CDR2 sequences are SGHDT and YYEEEE. CDR3 sequence: CASTGLAGGPEQFF. The CDR3 bases are TGTGCCAGCACCGGACTAGCGGGAGGGCCTGAGCAGTTCTTC.

This chain uses TRBV10-2 with TRBJ2-7; 11 bases are shared with TRBD2. Germline V CDR1 and CDR2: WSHSY, SAAADI. J was trimmed by 5 bases and V by 5 bases; bases with no gene match: 8. The CDR3 consists of 15 residues. As DNA, the CDR3 is TGCGCCAGCAGTATTTTAGCGGGAGGGCCCCACGAGCAGTACTTC. This encodes CASSILAGGPHEQYF.

This clone was observed a few times. The chain employs TRBV9 and TRBJ2-2; TRBD1 might be the D (6 bases). The CDR3 runs 14 residues. In germline, CDR1 is SGDLS, CDR2 YYNGEE. Trimming stripped 0 bases from V and 7 bases from J, with 10 bases between. The CDR3 sequence: CASSVADRYGELFF. CDR3 coding DNA: TGTGCCAGCAGCGTAGCTGACAGGTACGGGGAGCTGTTTTTT.

V and J are TRBV11-3 and TRBJ2-7; 7 bases align to TRBD2. CDR3 length: 14 residues. The V gene end was trimmed by 4 bases and the J gene end by 5 bases; junction bases not matched to a gene: 8. From germline, CDR1 is SGHNT and CDR2 YENEEA. The CDR3 DNA reads as TGTGCCAGCAGCTCATCGGGACTAATCCACGAGCAGTACTTC. It translates to CASSSSGLIHEQYF.

The CDR3 spells CASSIVGGGRIYEQYF. DNA of the CDR3: TGTGCCAGTAGTATAGTGGGAGGCGGGAGGATCTACGAGCAGTACTTC. The chain is built from TRBV19 and TRBJ2-7, with TRBD2 identical over 8 bases. The CDR3 totals 16 residues. With V trimmed by 1 base and J by 3 bases, 8 bases remained unmatched. The germline V gene encodes CDR1 LNHDA and CDR2 SQIVND (reference sequence).

Only one count was recorded for this clone. This sequence joins TRBV11-3 and TRBJ2-7; unclear D gene. The V end was cut by 3 bases, the J end by 2 bases, with 8 bases between. The CDR3 loop spans 13 amino acids. Germline V CDR1 and CDR2: SGHNT, YENEEA. The CDR3 sequence is CASSLSTAYEQYF. The DNA of the CDR3 is TGTGCCAGCAGCTTGTCGACGGCCTACGAGCAGTACTTC.

The chain combines TRBV19 with TRBJ2-2; TRBD2 aligns across 10 bases. The V gene end was trimmed by 2 bases and the J gene end by 4 bases; junction bases not matched to a gene: 4. The germline CDR1 and CDR2 sequences are LNHDA and SQIVND (reference sequence). The CDR3 spans 16 residues. The CDR3 DNA is TGTGCCAGTAGTATACCCCCTAGCGGGAGCACCGGGGAGCTGTTTTTT. Residues: CASSIPPSGSTGELFF.

This clone has a single count. This chain joins TRBV30 and TRBJ1-2; the D is unclear. Germline lookup yields CDR1 GTSNPN and CDR2 SVGIG (reference sequence). V lost 7 bases to trimming and J lost 8 bases, with 17 bases between them. The CDR3 runs 12 residues. CDR3 sequence: CAFKLPPRGYTF. CDR3 nucleotides: TGTGCCTTCAAATTACCCCCCCGGGGCTACACCTTC.

The chain employs TRBV18 and TRBJ2-7, with D possibly called TRBD1 or TRBD2 (7 bases each). V dropped 6 bases and J dropped 0 bases, with 15 bases sitting between them. CDR1 is KGHSH, CDR2 LQKENI, per germline. The CDR3 is 15 residues long. CDR3 DNA: TGTGCCAGCTCCCCAGGGGGGGCGAGCTCCTACGAGCAGTACTTC. This translates into CASSPGGASSYEQYF.

The chain uses TRBV13 and TRBJ2-1; the match to TRBD2 covers 9 bases. This CDR3 is built from 18 residues. The V segment lost 1 base and the J segment 5 bases; nucleotides outside the gene matches: 12. CDR1 is PRHDT and CDR2 is FYEKMQ in the germline V gene (reference sequence). The CDR3 here is CASSLAGGRDKPDNEQFF. The CDR3 nucleotides read TGTGCCAGCAGCTTAGCTGGCGGGAGGGATAAGCCCGACAATGAGCAGTTCTTC.

The chain employs TRBV2 and TRBJ2-7, with D possibly TRBD1 on 6 matching bases. V lost 4 bases and J 2 bases, leaving 15 bases between the germline ends. Looked up from germline, CDR1 is SNHLY and CDR2 is FYNNEI. This CDR3 has 15 amino acids. DNA of the CDR3: TGTGCCAGCAGTGGGACAGTGTCTGCTACCTACGAGCAGTACTTC. It yields the protein CASSGTVSATYEQYF.

The V call is TRBV6-1, the J call TRBJ1-4; D is possibly TRBD1 (5 bases). CDR3 length equals 13 residues. Germline values: CDR1 MNHNS, CDR2 SASEGT. V was pared by 4 bases and J by 7 bases, with 10 bases between. For the CDR3, the DNA is TGTGCCAGCAGTGGGTCGGGGGGTGAAAAACTGTTTTTT. It translates to CASSGSGGEKLFF.

This CDR3 is CASSRDTGYEQYF. The CDR3 DNA follows: TGTGCCAGCAGCAGAGATACAGGGTACGAGCAGTACTTC. The chain uses TRBV7-6 and TRBJ2-7; D may be TRBD1 (6 bases). Germline values: CDR1 SGHVS, CDR2 FNYEAQ. V gave up 5 bases and J gave up 4 bases, with 12 bases separating them. This CDR3 has 13 residues.

The rearrangement links TRBV2 to TRBJ2-3; weak D call: TRBD2 (5 bases). There are 16 residues in the CDR3. CDR1 and CDR2 (germline): SNHLY, FYNNEI. V was pared by 4 bases and J by 0 bases, with 14 bases between. The CDR3 bases are TGTGCCAGCAGTGGAGAAGGAGCGGATAGCACAGATACGCAGTATTTT. Translation: CASSGEGADSTDTQYF.

The rearrangement links TRBV29-1 to TRBJ2-5; TRBD1 or TRBD2 may be the D gene (5 bases each). Germline CDR1 SQVTM, CDR2 ANQGSEA. The CDR3 has 13 residues. This CDR3 is CCGARASLGTQYF. The CDR3 DNA is TGCTGTGGGGCGAGGGCCTCCCTGGGGACCCAGTACTTC. The full variable domain, its missing parts supplied by reference TRBV29-1 and TRBJ2-5, is SAVISQKPSRDICQRGTSLTIQCQVDSQVTMMFWYRQQPGQSLTLIATANQGSEATYESGFVIDKFPISRPNLTFSTLTVSNMSPEDSSIYLCCGARASLGTQYFGPGTRLLVL.

The chain employs TRBV27 and TRBJ1-5, with a possible D match to TRBD1 (5 bases). There are 15 residues in the CDR3. Germline CDR1 is MNHEY and CDR2 is SMNVEV (reference sequence). Trimming took 2 bases from V and 2 from J, leaving 10 bases between them. CDR3 DNA: TGTGCCAGCAGTTTAGGGGGAAGGGGCAATCAGCCCCAGCATTTT. This encodes CASSLGGRGNQPQHF.

The rearrangement links TRBV9 to TRBJ1-2; TRBD1 might be the D (5 bases). The CDR3 has 16 amino acids. Trimming took off 4 bases at V and 6 bases at J, with 22 bases between the two ends. Germline V gene data show CDR1 as SGDLS and CDR2 as YYNGEE. CDR3 DNA sequence: TGTGCCAGCAGCCCCACCCGGGGCCCGGCGGGAGATGGCTACACCTTC. This codes for CASSPTRGPAGDGYTF.

This clone was picked up one time. The chain is built from TRBV6-5 and TRBJ1-1; D is possibly TRBD1 (5 bases). The CDR3 covers 13 residues. Trimming cost V 6 bases and J 4 bases, with 12 bases left between them. Germline lookup yields CDR1 MNHEY and CDR2 SVGAGI. This CDR3 reads CASRWGRSTEAFF. The CDR3 DNA sequence: TGTGCCAGCAGATGGGGACGGAGCACTGAAGCTTTCTTT.

This clone has a single count. The genes are TRBV28 and TRBJ2-3, with 9 bases identical to TRBD1. This CDR3 region has 15 residues. V dropped 5 bases and J dropped 8; count of bases not matched to a gene: 11. Germline CDR1 and CDR2: MDHEN and SYDVKM. DNA for the CDR3: TGTGCCAGCAGTCATATAAAAACAGGGGGCCTTACGCAGTATTTT. This sequence encodes CASSHIKTGGLTQYF.

This clone was seen ten or more times. The V call is TRBV30, the J call TRBJ2-1, with D possibly TRBD1 on 5 matching bases. The CDR3 length is 14 residues. Per germline, CDR1 GTSNPN and CDR2 SVGIG (reference sequence). Trimming cost V 0 bases and J 9 bases, with 15 bases left between them. The CDR3 here is CAWSVGSQGSEQFF. The CDR3 DNA is TGTGCCTGGAGTGTTGGAAGTCAGGGTTCTGAGCAGTTCTTC. Based on the CDR3 plus reference TRBV30 and TRBJ2-1, the full variable domain is SQTIHQWPATLVQPVGSPLSLECTVEGTSNPNLYWYRQAAGRGLQLLFYSVGIGQISSEVPQNLSASRPQDRQFILSSKKLLLSDSGFYLCAWSVGSQGSEQFFGPGTRLTVL.